These 7 T cell receptor beta chains were sequenced from one sample in a study of CXCR3-negative and CXCR3-positive naive CD8 T cells. Their cognate antigens are unknown. The authors prepared UMI-labeled TRB cDNA libraries by 5' RACE. For each CDR3 protein, TCRdb gives one entry from its re-call of the 5' RACE reads, without DNA. The sample has 100,000 or so distinct CDR3 sequences, and its top ten clones hold 0.36%. Study-level points and caveats: Naive cells that were CXCR3-positive had more hydrophobic TRB CDR3s (compared with CXCR3-negative naive cells).

Sequencing used naive CXCR3+ CD8+ T cells from blood. Subset noted: CD45RO-CCR7+CD27+CD95- naive CD8+ T cells expressing CXCR3 (TNR3+). The receptors stem from a human donor in good health. Some clones in this sample may be carry-over from other donors' samples.

The rearrangement links TRBV18 to TRBJ2-7; TCRdb's D gene call, TRBD2, goes unchecked for lack of DNA. The germline gives CDR1 KGHSH, CDR2 LQKENI. This CDR3 has 16 amino acids. Here the CDR3 reads CASSPPLAGSSYEQYF.

The gene calls are TRBV28 and TRBJ1-4. Per the germline V gene, CDR1 is MDHEN and CDR2 is SYDVKM. This CDR3 has 11 residues. CDR3 sequence: CASSLSEKLFF.

The V call is TRBV2, the J call TRBJ2-5. The germline CDR1 and CDR2 sequences are SNHLY and FYNNEI. The CDR3 spans 13 residues. CDR3: CASSERVFRTQYF.

The chain has TRBV6-2 or TRBV6-3 and TRBJ2-5; TCRdb's D gene call, TRBD2, goes unchecked for lack of DNA. Looked up from germline, CDR1 is MNHEY and CDR2 is SVGEGT. This CDR3 region has 13 residues. CDR3 region: CASSDRAHETQYF.

The chain carries TRBV5-1 and TRBJ2-7; as DNA is missing, the TRBD1 call by TCRdb cannot be tested. The CDR3 covers 14 residues. The germline CDR1 and CDR2 sequences are SGHRS and YFSETQ. CDR3 region: CASSSFMDSYEQYF.

The chain couples TRBV19 to TRBJ2-1. CDR1 is LNHDA, CDR2 SQIVND, per germline (reference sequence). The CDR3 has 16 amino acids. This CDR3 is CASSLIAGGPYNEQFF.

The CDR3 protein is CASRRTRKPFNYGYTF. V and J are TRBV21-1 and TRBJ1-2; TCRdb reports TRBD1, a call that lacks DNA to check it against. TRBV21-1 is marked as a pseudogene. The CDR3 runs to 16 residues.